The source of this TCR beta chain is a study of vaccination effects on CD4 cells after COVID-19. About the research overall: Under the ViraFEST assay, PBMC were stimulated with viral peptide pools so that antigen-specific CD4+ T cells expanded. Sequencing was performed afterwards.

Here immunoSEQ multiplex PCR was the method, and the copy in TCRdb shows in-frame clones only, minus some. The sample holds about 73,000 clones, roughly four fifths seen once. Investigators separated out CD4+ T cells once 9 to 11 days of culture had passed. Participants were vaccinated with two doses of either the BNT162b2 or mRNA-1273 vaccine. In regard to this clone: Its antigen remains unidentified.

The sample here was CD4+ T cells from PBMCs cultured without peptide, taken after COVID-19 vaccination. The sequence derives from a human donor who received a COVID-19 vaccine.

CDR3 sequence (DNA): TGTGCCAGCAGTTACGGAGGGACAGATACGCAGTATTTT. It encodes CASSYGGTDTQYF. V and J are TRBV6-5 and TRBJ2-3; D may be TRBD2 (6 bases). Germline V gene lookup returns CDR1 MNHEY and CDR2 SVGAGI. V lost 2 bases to trimming and J lost 3 bases, with 6 bases between them. This CDR3 region has 13 residues.